This paragraph covers one T cell receptor (beta chain) sequence. Its target is not known. The record originates from a study of T-cell memory formation after mild COVID-19. Study-wide results and caveats: The appearance of some responding clones in pre-infection memory suggested that cross-reactive memory joined.

From 5'RACE with constant-segment primers came TCR alpha and TCR beta cDNA libraries that carried sample barcodes and UMIs. TCRdb reprocessed the 5' RACE reads via MiXCR and lists one record per CDR3 protein. The sample shows a few hundred thousand distinct CDR3 sequences, approximately 16% of them seen only once. This CDR3 spans 14 amino acids. The germline gives CDR1 SGHRS, CDR2 YFSETQ. V was shortened by 3 bases and J by 4 bases, with 11 bases between the two germline ends. V is TRBV5-1 and J is TRBJ2-1; no clear D. The sequenced sample consisted of PBMCs or a T cell subset sorted from them (not recorded which). The origin of this receptor is a man in his late teens or twenties who had mild COVID-19 (a few samples of this study predate the infection). Cell type and time point are not known. CDR3 in DNA: TGCGCCAGCAGCTCCGTGTCAATGTACAATGAGCAGTTCTTC. As protein: CASSSVSMYNEQFF. The full variable domain, in which reference TRBV5-1 and TRBJ2-1 provide the parts outside the CDR3, is KAGVTQTPRYLIKTRGQQVTLSCSPISGHRSVSWYQQTPGQGLQFLFEYFSETQRNKGNFPGRFSGRQFSNSRSEMNVSTLELGDSALYLCASSSVSMYNEQFFGPGTRLTVL.